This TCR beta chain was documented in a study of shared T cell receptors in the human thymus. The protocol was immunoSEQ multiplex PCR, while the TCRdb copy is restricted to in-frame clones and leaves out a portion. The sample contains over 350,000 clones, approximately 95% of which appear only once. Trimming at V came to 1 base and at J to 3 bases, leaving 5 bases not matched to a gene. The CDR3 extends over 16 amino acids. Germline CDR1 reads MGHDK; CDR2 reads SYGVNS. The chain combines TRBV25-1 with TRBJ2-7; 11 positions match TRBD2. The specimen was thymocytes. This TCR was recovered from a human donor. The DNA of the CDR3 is TGTGCCAGCAGTGAATCGGCTAGCGGGGGGCTCTACGAGCAGTACTTC. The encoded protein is CASSESASGGLYEQYF.